Below are 23 T cell receptor beta chains sequenced from a single sample in a study of cytomegalovirus exposure and HLA in healthy donors (dated by TCRdb to the late 2010s). The method was the immunoSEQ multiplex PCR assay. Sourced from immuneACCESS, this table was stored by TCRdb with only in-frame sequences that have V and J called. A share of the clones is absent; for the studies checked, an unresolved V gene accounts for under half, and the remainder has no known explanation. The sample has 50,000 to 65,000 clones on record, about 91% of them singletons. The ten largest account for about 15% of the sample. The sequenced sample was PBMCs. Receptors were obtained from a woman under 30 in good health and CMV-seronegative.

This sequence joins TRBV7-9 and TRBJ2-7; 7 positions agree with TRBD1. The CDR3 is made up of 18 amino acids. Trimming removed 5 bases from V and 1 base from J; junction bases left unmatched: 17. Looked up from germline, CDR1 is SEHNR and CDR2 is FQNEAQ (reference sequence). The DNA of the CDR3 is TGTGCCAGCAGCGTGACAGGGCACAGCGCCGGGGTTTCCTACGAGCAGTACTTC. This gives the protein CASSVTGHSAGVSYEQYF.

This clone was counted a single time. The chain couples TRBV7-2 to TRBJ2-7; 7 nucleotides agree with TRBD2. Germline V gene data show CDR1 as SGHTA and CDR2 as FQGNSA. V lost 0 bases, J lost 4 bases, and 6 bases stayed unmatched. The CDR3 loop spans 15 amino acids. The CDR3 loop reads CASSLAGGSGYEQYF. Here the CDR3 DNA reads TGTGCCAGCAGCTTAGCGGGCGGGAGTGGATACGAGCAGTACTTC. Full variable domain (rest looked up from reference TRBV7-2 and TRBJ2-7): GAGVSQSPSNKVTEKGKDVELRCDPISGHTALYWYRQSLGQGLEFLIYFQGNSAPDKSGLPSDRFSAERTGGSVSTLTIQRTQQEDSAVYLCASSLAGGSGYEQYFGPGTRLTVT.

The J gene is TRBJ1-1, the V gene TRBV28, with 10 nucleotides matching TRBD1. Germline V lookup: CDR1 MDHEN, CDR2 SYDVKM. The CDR3 is 15 residues long. V lost 10 bases to trimming and J lost 1 base; unmatched junction nucleotides: 9. The CDR3 region is CATHGQGGTNTEAFF. The CDR3 nucleotides are TGTGCCACCCACGGACAGGGGGGAACGAACACTGAAGCTTTCTTT.

V gene TRBV27 combines with J gene TRBJ1-5, with D perhaps matching TRBD1 (6 bases). V lost 5 bases to trimming and J lost 2 bases, with 16 bases between them. The germline V gene has CDR1 MNHEY and CDR2 SMNVEV (reference sequence). The CDR3 totals 16 residues. The chain's CDR3 is CASSPRGGFGNQPQHF. Written as DNA, the CDR3 is TGTGCCAGCAGTCCGCGGGGGGGCTTCGGCAATCAGCCCCAGCATTTT.

J is TRBJ1-2 and V is TRBV4-1, with D possibly matching TRBD1 (6 bases). The germline V and J ends were trimmed by 0 bases and 3 bases, with 14 bases remaining between them. The CDR3 consists of 16 residues. The germline gives CDR1 MGHRA, CDR2 YSYEKL. The CDR3 DNA sequence: TGCGCCAGCAGCCAAGATGGCTTCCACAGGGACTATGGCTACACCTTC. This sequence encodes CASSQDGFHRDYGYTF.

The chain joins TRBV18 to TRBJ1-1; D uncertain. CDR3 size: 18 residues. Germline V lookup: CDR1 KGHSH, CDR2 LQKENI. V was cut by 2 bases and J by 2 bases, with 21 bases left in between. The CDR3 DNA is TGTGCCAGCTCACCAATAGTGGGCAGCTCTCTATTCAACACTGAAGCTTTCTTT. Its protein is CASSPIVGSSLFNTEAFF. The entire variable domain, with the rest obtained from reference TRBV18 and TRBJ1-1, is as follows: NAGVMQNPRHLVRRRGQEARLRCSPMKGHSHVYWYRQLPEEGLKFMVYLQKENIIDESGMPKERFSAEFPKEGPSILRIQQVVRGDSAAYFCASSPIVGSSLFNTEAFFGQGTRLTVV.

In this sample, this clone turned up once. The rearrangement joins TRBV4-2 to TRBJ2-7; no clear D gene. Germline CDR1 LGHNA, CDR2 YNFKEQ. CDR3 length: 13 residues. The V and J ends lost 2 bases and 2 bases respectively, with 7 bases between them. The chain's CDR3 is CASSQLETYEQYF. Written as DNA, the CDR3 is TGTGCCAGCAGCCAATTGGAGACCTACGAGCAGTACTTC.

The chain links TRBV4-2 to TRBJ2-6; 7 bases are a match to TRBD2. The CDR3 runs 19 residues. In germline, CDR1 is LGHNA, CDR2 YNFKEQ. V gave up 1 base and J gave up 4 bases; unmatched junction bases: 13. CDR3 DNA sequence: TGTGCCAGCAGCCAAGTCGGGGGGTACTCCCCGCGGGGGGCCAACGTCCTGACTTTC. This translates into CASSQVGGYSPRGANVLTF.

This chain links TRBV30 with TRBJ2-1; 7 bases align to TRBD2. This CDR3 comprises 15 residues. J lost 8 bases, V lost 0 bases, and 10 bases had no gene match. Germline V gene sequence: CDR1 GTSNPN, CDR2 SVGIG (reference sequence). The CDR3 coding sequence is TGTGCCTGGAGTGTACTACGCCGGGAGGATTATGAGCAGTTCTTC. Translating it yields CAWSVLRREDYEQFF.

The genes are TRBV28 and TRBJ2-5; 7 bases match TRBD2. The CDR3 runs 14 residues. Trimming took 2 bases from V and 9 from J; bases not matched to a gene: 9. Germline V CDR1 and CDR2: MDHEN, SYDVKM. CDR3 coding DNA: TGTGCCAGCAGTTTACTGGGCCCACGGGAGGCCCAGTACTTC. This encodes CASSLLGPREAQYF.

Details on this clone: The limits of the CDR3 on the DNA are not certain, so only TCRdb's listed CDR3 is given. This chain's CDR3 is CASSWGPGTSGELF. This chain links TRBV11-3 with TRBJ2-1; the listed D gene, TRBD2, was not tested against the DNA. The germline gives CDR1 SGHNT, CDR2 YENEEA. The CDR3 is 14 amino acids long, termini counted.

The chain carries TRBV6-5 and TRBJ2-1; TRBD1 is a possible D gene (5 bases). Germline loops: CDR1 MNHEY, CDR2 SVGAGI. The CDR3 is 13 residues long. The V end was cut by 2 bases, the J end by 5 bases, with 7 bases between. CDR3 coding DNA: TGTGCCAGCAGTTACGGGGCGAACAATGAGCAGTTCTTC. Translated, it gives CASSYGANNEQFF.

The sample holds one count of this clone. The CDR3 region is CASSLELATNEKLFF. The CDR3 DNA reads as TGTGCCAGCTCACTGGAGCTTGCAACTAATGAAAAACTGTTTTTT. The chain recombines TRBV18 with TRBJ1-4; D is unclear. V lost 4 bases and J lost 0, with 9 bases in between. The CDR3 has 15 residues. From germline, CDR1 is KGHSH and CDR2 LQKENI.

The chain couples TRBV5-1 to TRBJ2-5; 8 nucleotides align to TRBD1. The CDR3 extends over 17 amino acids. Germline lookup yields CDR1 SGHRS and CDR2 YFSETQ. Losses at the gene ends were 2 bases for V and 2 bases for J; bases not matched to a gene: 11. The CDR3 is CASSLGQGLSPQETQYF. The CDR3 coding sequence is TGCGCCAGCAGCTTAGGACAGGGTTTATCCCCTCAAGAGACCCAGTACTTC.

V and J are TRBV7-2 and TRBJ1-3; 8 positions agree with TRBD1. V lost 5 bases, J lost 0 bases, and 6 bases stayed unmatched. Per germline, CDR1 SGHTA and CDR2 FQGNSA. The CDR3 contains 16 residues. The DNA of the CDR3 is TGTGCCAGCAGCGCACAGGGGGGGCCCTCTGGAAACACCATATATTTT. This sequence encodes CASSAQGGPSGNTIYF.

The table lists this clone with a few counts. The J gene is TRBJ2-1, the V gene TRBV18, with 8 bases matching TRBD1. The V gene end was trimmed by 1 base and the J gene end by 10 bases; junction bases not matched to a gene: 12. CDR3 length: 16 amino acids. CDR1 and CDR2 (germline): KGHSH, LQKENI. The CDR3 DNA sequence: TGTGCCAGCTCACCACTCCCCCAGGGGGCGCCGGGAGAGCAGTTCTTC. Translating it yields CASSPLPQGAPGEQFF.

This clone was recorded once. The chain carries TRBV27 and TRBJ2-1, with unresolved D. This CDR3 has 13 residues. CDR1 and CDR2 from the germline V gene are MNHEY and SMNVEV (reference sequence). Trimming took off 0 bases at V and 6 bases at J, with 6 bases between the two ends. The CDR3 DNA follows: TGTGCCAGCAGTTTATCCGACATCAATGAGCAGTTCTTC. Translating it yields CASSLSDINEQFF.

This chain uses TRBV28 with TRBJ1-2; the D is unclear. Germline V lookup: CDR1 MDHEN, CDR2 SYDVKM. The CDR3 consists of 11 residues. Trimming removed 7 bases at V and 3 bases at J, with 6 bases between. The CDR3 reads CASITDYGYTF. CDR3 coding DNA: TGTGCCAGCATAACTGACTATGGCTACACCTTC.

The rearrangement links TRBV4-1 to TRBJ2-3, with 9 nucleotides matching TRBD1. CDR1 and CDR2 from the germline V gene are MGHRA and YSYEKL. The J segment lost 4 bases and the V segment lost 4 bases, leaving 6 bases of the junction unmatched. The CDR3 loop spans 15 amino acids. Here the CDR3 DNA reads TGCGCCAGCAGCCGACCAGGGACAGGGCCAGATACGCAGTATTTT. It encodes CASSRPGTGPDTQYF.

V usage is TRBV12-5 and J usage is TRBJ1-1, with 10 bases lining up with TRBD1. Germline V lookup: CDR1 LGHNT, CDR2 FRNRAP. V was pared by 7 bases and J by 0 bases, with 14 bases of the junction left unmatched. This CDR3 region has 18 residues. The CDR3 here is CASVSRGQGERLNTEAFF. The CDR3 DNA reads as TGTGCTAGTGTTTCTCGAGGACAGGGGGAACGACTGAACACTGAAGCTTTCTTT. Based on the CDR3 plus reference TRBV12-5 and TRBJ1-1, the full variable domain is DARVTQTPRHKVTEMGQEVTMRCQPILGHNTVFWYRQTMMQGLELLAYFRNRAPLDDSGMPKDRFSAEMPDATLATLKIQPSEPRDSAVYFCASVSRGQGERLNTEAFFGQGTRLTVV.

The CDR3 DNA is TGTGCCAGCAGCGTAGAACCCCTCCCCCAGGGGGGCACTGAAGCTTTCTTT. Its translation: CASSVEPLPQGGTEAFF. The gene calls are TRBV9 and TRBJ1-1, with 7 bases identical to TRBD1. Looked up from germline, CDR1 is SGDLS and CDR2 is YYNGEE. The trim removed 0 bases at V and 4 bases at J, leaving 12 bases unmatched. The CDR3 runs 17 residues.

This chain uses TRBV1 with TRBJ2-2; the table's D gene call, TRBD2, was not cross checked with the DNA. TRBV1 is tagged as a pseudogene. This CDR3 is 17 amino acids long. CDR3 loop: CTSSLGLAGGNTGELFF. The CDR3, as DNA: TGCACCAGCAGCCTAGGACTAGCGGGGGGAAACACCGGGGAGCTGTTTTTT.

CDR3 in DNA: TGTGCCAGCTCCCCTGACAGGTCCGAAAAACTGTTTTTT. Amino acids: CASSPDRSEKLFF. This sequence joins TRBV18 and TRBJ1-4; tentative D call: TRBD1 (6 bases). The CDR3 covers 13 residues. From germline, CDR1 is KGHSH and CDR2 LQKENI. The V end was cut by 6 bases, the J end by 8 bases, with 13 bases between.